This T cell receptor (beta chain) was found in a study of shared T cell receptors in the human thymus. The CDR3 runs 16 residues. Germline V CDR1 and CDR2: SGDLS, YYNGEE. V lost 4 bases to trimming and J lost 5 bases; unmatched junction nucleotides: 7. Repertoires were generated with immunoSEQ multiplex PCR, while TCRdb's copy carries only in-frame clones and drops some. The sample lists about 660,000 clones; approximately 87% were seen once. These data were also filed under a second study, of human thymus T cells. That source adds: Corrective heart surgery yielded resections, and these provided the thymus tissue. Repertoires sampled from thymus and blood appeared biased in V and J gene usage.

The gene calls are TRBV9 and TRBJ2-2; the match to TRBD1 covers 11 bases. The sequenced sample consisted of thymocytes. The sequence derives from a boy less than two years old with a congenital heart defect. The CDR3 region has the DNA TGTGCCAGCAGCTTTGGACAGGGGGCTTTTACCGGGGAGCTGTTTTTT. It codes for CASSFGQGAFTGELFF.